This TCR beta chain was found in a study of OX40 agonist ivuxolimab in advanced cancers. Measured with immunoSEQ multiplex PCR; TCRdb has only the in-frame clones, and not every one. The table has about 79,000 clones, around 94% seen once. The sequence came from an adult with an advanced solid tumor such as melanoma, head and neck, liver or kidney cancer. Sample: CD4+ or CD8+ T cells sorted from blood, taken in a trial of the OX40 agonist ivuxolimab.

CDR3 in DNA: TGTGCCAGCAGCTTAGGGGCCACTGAAGCTTTCTTT. Protein product: CASSLGATEAFF. V gene TRBV11-2 combines with J gene TRBJ1-1; D ambiguous. V was pared by 1 base and J by 4 bases, with 4 bases between. Germline lookup yields CDR1 SGHAT and CDR2 FQNNGV. CDR3 size: 12 residues.